This TCR beta chain was documented in a study of control samples from healthy donors and cancer patients. This clone was seen more than once but under ten times. This sample includes further DNA sequences coding for the same CDR3. The repertoire was sequenced with immunoSEQ multiplex PCR; TCRdb's copy has only in-frame clones and lacks some. The repertoire includes 90,000 to 150,000 clones, around 88% of them detected once, and roughly 3.2% sits in the top ten. The germline V gene has CDR1 GTSNPN and CDR2 SVGIG (reference sequence). Between the trimmed V and J ends, which lost 0 bases and 6 bases, there was a span of 5 bases. This CDR3 has 11 amino acids.

The TCR was taken from a man in his forties in good health. The chain couples TRBV30 to TRBJ1-2; D gene unclear. The sequenced material came from blood. The CDR3 loop reads CAWSVPHGYTF. CDR3 in DNA: TGTGCCTGGAGTGTCCCGCATGGCTACACCTTC.